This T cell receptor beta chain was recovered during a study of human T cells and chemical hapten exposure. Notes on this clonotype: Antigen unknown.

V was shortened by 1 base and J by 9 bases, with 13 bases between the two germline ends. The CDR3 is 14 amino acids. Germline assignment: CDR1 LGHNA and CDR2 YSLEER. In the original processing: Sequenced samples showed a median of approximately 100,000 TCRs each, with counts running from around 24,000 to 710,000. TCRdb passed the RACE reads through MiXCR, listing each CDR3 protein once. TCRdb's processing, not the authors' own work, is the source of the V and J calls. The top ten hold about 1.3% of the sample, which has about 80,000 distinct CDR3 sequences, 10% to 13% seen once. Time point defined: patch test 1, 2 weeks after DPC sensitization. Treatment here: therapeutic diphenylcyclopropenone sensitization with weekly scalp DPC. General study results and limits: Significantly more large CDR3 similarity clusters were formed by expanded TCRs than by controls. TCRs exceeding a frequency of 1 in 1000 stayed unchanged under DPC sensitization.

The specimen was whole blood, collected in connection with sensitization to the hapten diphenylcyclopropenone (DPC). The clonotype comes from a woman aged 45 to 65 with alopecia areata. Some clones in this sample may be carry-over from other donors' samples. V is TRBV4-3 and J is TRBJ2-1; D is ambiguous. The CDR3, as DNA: TGCGCCAGCAGCCAAGGGGCCCGTCTCGGTGAGCAGTTCTTC. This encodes CASSQGARLGEQFF.